The T cell receptor beta chain under discussion was sequenced for a study of T cells after yellow fever vaccination. The overall study: Low-cell-number fractions underwent preparation using SMART-Seq v4 Ultra Low Input. Findings and caveats of the study: When the response was secondary, it was weaker but reached its peak faster, day 5 versus 15.

To note about this clonotype: Its antigen is unidentified.

The CDR3 has 15 residues. V lost 0 bases to trimming and J lost 4 bases, with 12 bases between them. The germline gives CDR1 ENHRY, CDR2 SYGVKD. Universal primer sites and UMIs were introduced during 5'RACE template-switching synthesis of TCR cDNA. TCRdb ran MiXCR on the 5' RACE reads and lists one entry per CDR3 protein. The sample contains approximately 330,000 distinct CDR3 sequences, 4.1% of which appear only once. Sequencing used PBMCs, obtained 5 days after the yellow fever booster vaccination. The clonotype originates from a man between 18 and 35 years old who received the YFV17D yellow fever vaccine. The chain couples TRBV10-3 to TRBJ1-2; D uncertain. Here the CDR3 DNA reads TGTGCCATCAGTGAGTCCGCCCCCTTGGGCTATGGCTACACCTTC. This codes for CAISESAPLGYGYTF.